Below are 8 T cell receptor beta chains sequenced from a single sample in a study of early T cells in non-severe SARS-CoV-2 infection. TCRdb redid the calling of the 5' RACE reads with MiXCR, one entry per CDR3 protein. The sample contains about 35,000 distinct CDR3 sequences, more than 4.5% of which appear only once. Sequences were derived from whole blood, sampled at baseline. The source is an adult who was a healthcare worker with PCR-confirmed SARS-CoV-2 infection or an uninfected control (not recorded which).

Points on this clonotype: A read error may be the cause here, since a much bigger clone is one base away. The chain carries TRBV29-1 and TRBJ2-5; 10 positions agree with TRBD2. Germline lookup yields CDR1 SQVTM and CDR2 ANQGSEA. The CDR3 is 13 amino acids. The CDR3 sequence is CGIGTSVKETQYF. The CDR3 DNA is TGCGGCATTGGGACTAGCGTTAAAGAGACCCAGTACTTC.

This clonotype was observed many times. This sequence joins TRBV19 and TRBJ1-5, with TRBD1 matching 9 bases. V was pared by 8 bases and J by 3 bases, with 11 bases of the junction left unmatched. Germline CDR1 reads LNHDA; CDR2 reads SQIVND (reference sequence). This CDR3 region has 16 residues. The CDR3 DNA sequence: TGTGCCAGTCAGATCCCGGGACAGGGATACAATCAGCCCCAGCATTTT. Translated, it gives CASQIPGQGYNQPQHF. Together with reference TRBV19 and TRBJ1-5, the CDR3 gives the full variable domain: DGGITQSPKYLFRKEGQNVTLSCEQNLNHDAMYWYRQDPGQGLRLIYYSQIVNDFQKGDIAEGYSVSREKKESFPLTVTSAQKNPTAFYLCASQIPGQGYNQPQHFGDGTRLSIL.

In its sample, this clonotype is medium-sized. The gene calls are TRBV7-9 and TRBJ2-1, with TRBD1 as a possible D gene (5 bases). The CDR3 contains 13 residues. Germline CDR1 and CDR2: SEHNR and FQNEAQ (reference sequence). The V end lost 5 bases, the J end lost 6 bases, and 11 bases lay between the germline ends. The CDR3: CASSTARVNEQFF. CDR3 bases: TGTGCCAGCAGCACCGCCAGGGTCAATGAGCAGTTCTTC.

This chain links TRBV28 with TRBJ2-3; 9 nucleotides agree with TRBD2. This CDR3 spans 17 amino acids. V trimming: 2 bases; J trimming: 4 bases; junction bases outside the gene matches: 10. The germline gives CDR1 MDHEN, CDR2 SYDVKM. The CDR3 sequence: CASSLVQAGGSADTQYF. For the CDR3, the DNA is TGTGCCAGCAGTTTAGTTCAAGCGGGAGGCTCAGCAGATACGCAGTATTTT.

The rearrangement uses TRBV2 and TRBJ2-3; D may be TRBD2 (6 bases). The germline CDR1 and CDR2 sequences are SNHLY and FYNNEI. This CDR3 is built from 14 residues. Trimming removed 6 bases from V and 0 bases from J, with 10 bases in between. CDR3 region: CASRGTPSTDTQYF. CDR3 coding DNA: TGTGCCAGCAGGGGGACTCCAAGCACAGATACGCAGTATTTT.

On this clonotype itself: A single base separates this from a much larger clone, so it may be a read error. This chain links TRBV5-1 with TRBJ2-5; 7 bases fit TRBD1. Germline lookup yields CDR1 SGHRS and CDR2 YFSETQ. CDR3 length: 12 amino acids. The CDR3 reads CASHTPQGTQCF. CDR3 DNA: TGCGCCAGCCATACCCCACAGGGGACCCAGTGCTTC.

This clonotype was seen ten or more times. The chain links TRBV5-1 to TRBJ2-3; tentatively, D is TRBD2 (6 bases). The V gene's germline CDR1 is SGHRS and CDR2 YFSETQ. Trimming removed 0 bases at V and 0 bases at J, with 14 bases between. This CDR3 has 17 amino acids. The CDR3 region is CASSLDGSGRSTDTQYF. DNA of the CDR3: TGCGCCAGCAGCTTGGATGGTAGCGGCCGTAGCACAGATACGCAGTATTTT. The variable domain in full, with the rest retrieved from reference TRBV5-1 and TRBJ2-3, is KAGVTQTPRYLIKTRGQQVTLSCSPISGHRSVSWYQQTPGQGLQFLFEYFSETQRNKGNFPGRFSGRQFSNSRSEMNVSTLELGDSALYLCASSLDGSGRSTDTQYFGPGTRLTVL.

This clonotype has ten or more counts. The CDR3 here is CASSPRTGGLQPQHF. The CDR3 DNA follows: TGTGCCAGCAGTCCCCGGACAGGGGGCCTTCAGCCCCAGCATTTT. The genes are TRBV28 and TRBJ1-5, with 11 bases lining up with TRBD1. The CDR3 has 15 amino acids. Trimming removed 5 bases from V and 6 bases from J; junction bases left unmatched: 6. Germline assignment: CDR1 MDHEN and CDR2 SYDVKM.